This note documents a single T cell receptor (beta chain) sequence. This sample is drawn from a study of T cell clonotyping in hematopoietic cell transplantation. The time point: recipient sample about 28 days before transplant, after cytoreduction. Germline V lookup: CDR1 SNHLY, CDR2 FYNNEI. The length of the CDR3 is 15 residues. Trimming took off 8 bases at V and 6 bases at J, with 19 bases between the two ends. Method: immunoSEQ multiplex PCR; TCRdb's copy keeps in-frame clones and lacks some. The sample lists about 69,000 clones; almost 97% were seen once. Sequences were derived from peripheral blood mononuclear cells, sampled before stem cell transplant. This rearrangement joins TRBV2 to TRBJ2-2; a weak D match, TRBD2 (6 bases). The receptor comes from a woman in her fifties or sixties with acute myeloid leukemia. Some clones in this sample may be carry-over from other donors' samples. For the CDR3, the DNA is TGTGCCAGCTCGAACCGCGGGATAGGGGCCGGGGAGCTGTTTTTT. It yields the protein CASSNRGIGAGELFF.